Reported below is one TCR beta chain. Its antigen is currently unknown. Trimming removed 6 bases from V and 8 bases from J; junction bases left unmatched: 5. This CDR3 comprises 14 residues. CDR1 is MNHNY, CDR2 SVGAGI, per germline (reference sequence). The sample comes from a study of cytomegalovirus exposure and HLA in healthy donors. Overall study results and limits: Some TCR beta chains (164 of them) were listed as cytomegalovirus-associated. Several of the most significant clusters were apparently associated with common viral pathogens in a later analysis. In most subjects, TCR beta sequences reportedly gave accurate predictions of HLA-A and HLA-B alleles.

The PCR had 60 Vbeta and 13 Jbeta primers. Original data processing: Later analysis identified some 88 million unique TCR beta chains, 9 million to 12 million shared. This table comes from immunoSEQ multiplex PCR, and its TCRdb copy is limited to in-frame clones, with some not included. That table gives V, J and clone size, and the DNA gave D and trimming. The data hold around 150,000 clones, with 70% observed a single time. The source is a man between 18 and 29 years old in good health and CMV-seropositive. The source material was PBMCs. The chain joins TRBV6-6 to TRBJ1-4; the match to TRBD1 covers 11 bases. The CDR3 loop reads CASRQGQGAEKLFF. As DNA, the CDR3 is TGTGCCAGCAGACAAGGACAGGGGGCCGAAAAACTGTTTTTT.